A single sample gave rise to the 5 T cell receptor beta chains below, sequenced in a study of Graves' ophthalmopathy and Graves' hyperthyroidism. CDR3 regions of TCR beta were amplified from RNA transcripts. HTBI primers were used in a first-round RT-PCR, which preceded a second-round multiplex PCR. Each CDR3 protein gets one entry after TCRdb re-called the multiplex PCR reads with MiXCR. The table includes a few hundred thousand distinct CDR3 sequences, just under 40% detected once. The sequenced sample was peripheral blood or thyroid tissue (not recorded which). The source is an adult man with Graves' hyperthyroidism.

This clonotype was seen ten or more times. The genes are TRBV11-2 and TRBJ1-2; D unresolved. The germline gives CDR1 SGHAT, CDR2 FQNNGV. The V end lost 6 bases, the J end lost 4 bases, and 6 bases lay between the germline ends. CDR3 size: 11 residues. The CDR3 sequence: CASRAFYGYTF. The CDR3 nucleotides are TGTGCCAGCAGGGCATTCTATGGCTACACCTTC.

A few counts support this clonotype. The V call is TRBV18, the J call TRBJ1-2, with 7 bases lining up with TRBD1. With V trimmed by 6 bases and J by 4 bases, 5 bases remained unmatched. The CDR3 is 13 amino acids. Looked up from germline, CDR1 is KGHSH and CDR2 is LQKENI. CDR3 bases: TGTGCCAGCTCGGAGGGACAGCGCTATGGCTACACCTTC. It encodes CASSEGQRYGYTF.

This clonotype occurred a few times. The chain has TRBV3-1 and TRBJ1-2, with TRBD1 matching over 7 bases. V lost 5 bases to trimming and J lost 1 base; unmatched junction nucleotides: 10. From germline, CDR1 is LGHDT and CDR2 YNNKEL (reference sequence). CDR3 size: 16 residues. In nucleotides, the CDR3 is TGTGCCAGCAGCTACGGGGGAGGGGGCGTTAACTATGGCTACACCTTC. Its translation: CASSYGGGGVNYGYTF.

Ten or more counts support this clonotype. The chain's CDR3 is CATSDRVGETQYF. In DNA, the CDR3 is TGTGCCACCAGTGACCGGGTCGGAGAGACCCAGTACTTC. The chain recombines TRBV24-1 with TRBJ2-5; D ambiguous. Deletions cut 4 bases from V and 4 bases from J, with 9 bases between. CDR1 KGHDR and CDR2 SFDVKD come from the germline V gene. This CDR3 comprises 13 residues.

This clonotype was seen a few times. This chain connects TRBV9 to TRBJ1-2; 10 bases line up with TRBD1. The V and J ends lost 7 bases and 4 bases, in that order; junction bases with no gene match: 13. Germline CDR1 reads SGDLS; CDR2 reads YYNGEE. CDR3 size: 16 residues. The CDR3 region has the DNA TGTGCCAGCTCACCACAAGACAGGGGGCCTGGCTATGGCTACACCTTC. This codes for CASSPQDRGPGYGYTF.